This passage covers 9 T cell receptor beta chains from one sample sequenced in a study of cytomegalovirus exposure and HLA in healthy donors. PCR involved 60 Vbeta and 13 Jbeta primers. Sequencing used immunoSEQ multiplex PCR; TCRdb keeps in-frame clones, though not all of them. The sample contains more than 150,000 clones, 84% of which appear only once. The sample was PBMCs. The receptors were gathered from a girl aged 2 to 10 in good health and CMV-seropositive.

The rearrangement uses TRBV5-6 and TRBJ2-1, with 8 bases matching TRBD2. Trimming cost V 4 bases and J 7 bases; bases outside gene matches: 13. The CDR3 contains 16 residues. The V gene's germline CDR1 is SGHDT and CDR2 YYEEEE. Here the CDR3 reads CASSLSAGAAPNEQFF. CDR3 DNA: TGTGCCAGCAGCCTATCAGCGGGGGCCGCTCCTAATGAGCAGTTCTTC.

The chain has TRBV6-1 and TRBJ2-6; D is ambiguous. The V end lost 2 bases, the J end lost 4 bases, and 12 bases lay between the germline ends. This CDR3 has 16 amino acids. Germline V CDR1 and CDR2: MNHNS, SASEGT. CDR3: CASSEIGFSGANVLTF. In DNA form, the CDR3 reads TGTGCCAGCAGTGAAATCGGGTTTTCCGGGGCCAACGTCCTGACTTTC.

This sequence joins TRBV7-8 and TRBJ2-7; TRBD2 might be the D (6 bases). The CDR3 runs 15 residues. The germline V gene encodes CDR1 SGHVS and CDR2 FQNEAQ. Trimming stripped 1 base from V and 3 bases from J, with 13 bases between. The CDR3 DNA sequence: TGTGCCAGCAGCTTAGTACCGGAGGGCCTCTACGAGCAGTACTTC. Translated, it gives CASSLVPEGLYEQYF.

This clone was detected a few times. The genes are TRBV6-5 and TRBJ1-2, with a weak D call TRBD1 (6 bases). CDR3 length equals 15 residues. Germline V gene sequence: CDR1 MNHEY, CDR2 SVGAGI. Deletions cut 0 bases from V and 6 bases from J, with 14 bases between. The CDR3 DNA sequence: TGTGCCAGCAGTTACTCGTCGGACAGTTTGCATGGCTACACCTTC. It is translated as CASSYSSDSLHGYTF.

The V gene is TRBV29-1, the J gene TRBJ1-5, with D unresolved. Germline assignment: CDR1 SQVTM and CDR2 ANQGSEA. Trimming removed 7 bases at V and 6 bases at J, with 13 bases between. The CDR3 is 12 residues long. Here the CDR3 reads CSALDPGQPQHF. As DNA, the CDR3 is TGCAGCGCACTAGATCCGGGTCAGCCCCAGCATTTT.

The J gene is TRBJ2-1, the V gene TRBV2; no definite D call. CDR3 size: 14 residues. V gave up 7 bases and J gave up 0 bases, with 10 bases separating them. Germline V gene sequence: CDR1 SNHLY, CDR2 FYNNEI. CDR3 loop: CASTAESSYNEQFF. Here the CDR3 DNA reads TGTGCCAGCACCGCAGAAAGCTCCTACAATGAGCAGTTCTTC.

The V call is TRBV2, the J call TRBJ1-2, with a possible D match to TRBD1 (6 bases). Trimming removed 5 bases at V and 0 bases at J, with 10 bases between. Germline assignment: CDR1 SNHLY and CDR2 FYNNEI. The CDR3 runs 14 residues. The CDR3, as DNA: TGTGCCAGCAGTACCGGGACAACTAACTATGGCTACACCTTC. Amino acid sequence: CASSTGTTNYGYTF. Full variable domain (outside the CDR3, taken from reference TRBV2 and TRBJ1-2): EPEVTQTPSHQVTQMGQEVILRCVPISNHLYFYWYRQILGQKVEFLVSFYNNEISEKSEIFDDQFSVERPDGSNFTLKIRSTKLEDSAMYFCASSTGTTNYGYTFGSGTRLTVV.

The V and J genes are TRBV4-1 and TRBJ2-7; 15 bases agree with TRBD2. J was trimmed by 7 bases and V by 4 bases; bases with no gene match: 5. The CDR3 length is 15 residues. The V gene's germline CDR1 is MGHRA and CDR2 YSYEKL. The CDR3 loop is CASSPQGLAGGEQYF. CDR3 DNA: TGCGCCAGCAGCCCACAGGGACTAGCGGGAGGTGAGCAGTACTTC.

J is TRBJ1-1 and V is TRBV11-2; D gene uncertain. Germline assignment: CDR1 SGHAT and CDR2 FQNNGV. The CDR3 contains 11 residues. Between the trimmed V and J ends, which lost 4 bases and 11 bases, there was a span of 11 bases. This CDR3 reads CASSSGGWAFF. The CDR3 bases are TGTGCCAGCAGCTCAGGAGGGTGGGCTTTCTTT.